What follows describes a single T cell receptor beta chain. The data belong to a study of blood T cell repertoires in COVID-19. Study in general: COVID-19 samples, acute and convalescent, were from the United States, Italy and Spain. T cells, B-cell-depleted T cells, or PBMCs provided the cDNA or gDNA that served as material.

In the study's own analysis: Using reference gene primer amplification, nucleated cell counts were estimated. Measured with immunoSEQ multiplex PCR; TCRdb has only the in-frame clones, and not every one. Clonal size and the V and J genes are those of that table, whereas D and trimming came from the DNA. The sample includes some 70,000 clones, nearly 85% seen only once; the top ten take 1.5% to 2%. V shed 4 bases, J shed 4 bases, and the junction held 7 bases outside the gene matches. From germline, CDR1 is SGHKS and CDR2 YYEKEE (reference sequence). This CDR3 spans 14 amino acids. The source material was peripheral blood. The source is a woman aged 60-75 years with acute or convalescent COVID-19. V is TRBV5-5 and J is TRBJ1-2, with 7 nucleotides matching TRBD1. As DNA, the CDR3 is TGTGCCAGCAGCCCGGAGACAGGGACCTATGGCTACACCTTC. Translated: CASSPETGTYGYTF.